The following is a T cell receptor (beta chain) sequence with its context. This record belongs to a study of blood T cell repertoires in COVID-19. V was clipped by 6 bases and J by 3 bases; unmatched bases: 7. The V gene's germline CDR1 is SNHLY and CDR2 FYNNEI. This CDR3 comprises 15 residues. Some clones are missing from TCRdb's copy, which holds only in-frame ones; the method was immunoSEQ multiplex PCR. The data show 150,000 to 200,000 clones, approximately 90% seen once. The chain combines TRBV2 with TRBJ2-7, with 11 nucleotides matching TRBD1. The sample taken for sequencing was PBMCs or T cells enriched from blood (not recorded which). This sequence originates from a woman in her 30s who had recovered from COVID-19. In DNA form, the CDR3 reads TGTGCCAGCAGAAAGGACAGGGGGCTTGTCTACGAGCAGTACTTC. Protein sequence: CASRKDRGLVYEQYF.